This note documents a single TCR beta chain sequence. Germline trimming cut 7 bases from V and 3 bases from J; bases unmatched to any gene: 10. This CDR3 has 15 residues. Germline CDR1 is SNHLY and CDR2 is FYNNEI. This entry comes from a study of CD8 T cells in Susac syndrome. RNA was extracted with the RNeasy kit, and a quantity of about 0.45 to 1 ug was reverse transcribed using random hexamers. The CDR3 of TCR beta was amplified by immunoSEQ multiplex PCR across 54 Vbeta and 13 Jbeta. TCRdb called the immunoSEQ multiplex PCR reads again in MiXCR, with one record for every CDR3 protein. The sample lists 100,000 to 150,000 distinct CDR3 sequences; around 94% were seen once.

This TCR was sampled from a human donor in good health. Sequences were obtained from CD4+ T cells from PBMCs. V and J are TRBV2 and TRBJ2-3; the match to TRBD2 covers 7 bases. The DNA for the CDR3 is TGTGCCAGCACCCCATTGGGAGGGAGTACAGATACGCAGTATTTT. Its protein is CASTPLGGSTDTQYF.